This T cell receptor (beta chain) was sequenced for a study of CD8 T cells in Susac syndrome. Only one count was recorded for this clonotype. Reverse transcription of about 0.45 to 1 ug RNA was performed with random hexamers. The authors amplified TCR beta CDR3 across 54 Vbeta and 13 Jbeta using immunoSEQ multiplex PCR. TCRdb reanalysed the immunoSEQ multiplex PCR reads using MiXCR and keeps one entry per CDR3 protein. The sample holds 110,000 or so distinct CDR3 sequences, around 95% seen once. Peripheral blood CD8+ and CD4+ T cells were profiled by TCR beta sequencing. Negative isolation was applied to CD8+ and CD4+ T cells, and FACS enrichment was applied to TEMRA cells. The clonotype was recovered from a human donor in good health. Sequencing input: CD4+ T cells from PBMCs.

CDR3 protein: CASSSDPAEQYF. The CDR3 DNA reads as TGTGCCAGCAGTTCCGACCCAGCGGAGCAGTACTTC. V gene TRBV6-2 or TRBV6-3 combines with J gene TRBJ2-7; D is uncertain. V lost 4 bases to trimming and J lost 7 bases, with 11 bases between them. The CDR3 contains 12 residues. CDR1 and CDR2 from the germline V gene are MNHEY and SVGEGT.